This is a list of T cell receptor beta chains from one sample in a study of Ad26.COV2.S vaccination and SARS-CoV-2 variants. Assay used: immunoSEQ multiplex PCR; TCRdb lists only in-frame clones, some missing. The table shows roughly 350,000 clones, with about 88% occurring only once. The sequences come from peripheral blood, collected in a trial of Ad26.COV2.S vaccine versus placebo. These receptors were collected from a person aged 18-60 years who received the Ad26.COV2.S COVID-19 vaccine or a placebo. The CDR3 runs from the conserved cysteine through the conserved F or W. Each record gives: J gene, clone size, V gene, D gene, CDR3 DNA, CDR3 protein. The D gene is left open where the match is weak. A clone size is listed for some rows: how often the clone was seen (once, few, many), or a class if it is expanded.

j_call: TRBJ1-5; clone_size: -; v_call: TRBV15; d_call: -; cdr3_nt: TGTGCCACCAGCAGCCGGTGGGGGGGCGACATGAGCAATCAGCCCCAGCATTTT; cdr3_aa: CATSSRWGGDMSNQPQHF
j_call: TRBJ1-1; clone_size: -; v_call: TRBV6-5; d_call: TRBD1; cdr3_nt: TGTGCCAGCAGCAAGACAGGGGGCTGGAACACTGAAGCTTTCTTT; cdr3_aa: CASSKTGGWNTEAFF
j_call: TRBJ2-7; clone_size: -; v_call: TRBV6-5; d_call: TRBD2; cdr3_nt: TGTGCCAGCACCATGACTAGCGGGGGGAACGAGCAGTACTTC; cdr3_aa: CASTMTSGGNEQYF
j_call: TRBJ1-1; clone_size: -; v_call: TRBV7-9; d_call: -; cdr3_nt: TGTGCCAGCAGCTTATTGGTTGGGGTAAACACTGAAGCTTTCTTT; cdr3_aa: CASSLLVGVNTEAFF
j_call: TRBJ2-2; clone_size: -; v_call: TRBV7-3; d_call: TRBD1; cdr3_nt: TGTGCCAGCAGCTCCCGTTCAGGGGGCGCGAACACCGGGGAGCTGTTTTTT; cdr3_aa: CASSSRSGGANTGELFF
j_call: TRBJ1-1; clone_size: -; v_call: TRBV6-4; d_call: -; cdr3_nt: TGTGCCAGCAGTGACACGTCTGGAGAGACCACTGAAGCTTTCTTT; cdr3_aa: CASSDTSGETTEAFF
j_call: TRBJ1-2; clone_size: -; v_call: TRBV7-2; d_call: -; cdr3_nt: TGTGCCAGCAGCATATCCGGGACCATCACTAACTATGGCTACACCTTC; cdr3_aa: CASSISGTITNYGYTF
j_call: TRBJ2-2; clone_size: -; v_call: TRBV4-1; d_call: TRBD1; cdr3_nt: TGCGCCAGCAGCCACAAGACAGGGGGCCACACCGGGGAGCTGTTTTTT; cdr3_aa: CASSHKTGGHTGELFF
j_call: TRBJ2-3; clone_size: -; v_call: TRBV29-1; d_call: TRBD2; cdr3_nt: TGCAGCGTCAACGGACTAGCGGGGGCCTCGGGCACAGATACGCAGTATTTT; cdr3_aa: CSVNGLAGASGTDTQYF
j_call: TRBJ1-2; clone_size: -; v_call: TRBV14; d_call: -; cdr3_nt: TGTGCCAGCAGTGAGATGGCCTATGGCTACACCTTC; cdr3_aa: CASSEMAYGYTF
j_call: TRBJ1-4; clone_size: -; v_call: TRBV4-3; d_call: TRBD1; cdr3_nt: TGCGCCAGCAGCCAAGATAACGCGGGACAGCTGTTTTTT; cdr3_aa: CASSQDNAGQLFF
j_call: TRBJ1-5; clone_size: -; v_call: TRBV12-3/TRBV12-4; d_call: -; cdr3_nt: TGTGCCAGCACCCTTACGAGTCAGCCCCAGCATTTT; cdr3_aa: CASTLTSQPQHF
j_call: TRBJ1-2; clone_size: -; v_call: TRBV6-4; d_call: TRBD1; cdr3_nt: TGTGCCAGCAGGAAGGGACAGGGCTATGGCTACACCTTC; cdr3_aa: CASRKGQGYGYTF
j_call: TRBJ1-2; clone_size: -; v_call: TRBV6-1; d_call: TRBD1; cdr3_nt: TGTGCCAGCAGTGAGGGACAGAACTATGGCTACACCTTC; cdr3_aa: CASSEGQNYGYTF
j_call: TRBJ2-3; clone_size: -; v_call: TRBV19; d_call: TRBD1; cdr3_nt: TGTGCCAGTAGTGTACCCGGGACAGGGGATCAGACGCAGTATTTT; cdr3_aa: CASSVPGTGDQTQYF
j_call: TRBJ2-1; clone_size: -; v_call: TRBV2; d_call: TRBD2; cdr3_nt: TGTGCCAGCAGTGATTTGGGGGGGTACAATGAGCAGTTCTTC; cdr3_aa: CASSDLGGYNEQFF
j_call: TRBJ1-2; clone_size: -; v_call: TRBV12-3/TRBV12-4; d_call: TRBD1; cdr3_nt: TGTGCCAGCAGCACAGGGGGCGGCTATGGCTACACCTTC; cdr3_aa: CASSTGGGYGYTF
j_call: TRBJ2-2; clone_size: few; v_call: TRBV6-4; d_call: TRBD2; cdr3_nt: TGTGCCAGCAGTGACTCAAGCGGGAGCCACACCGGGGAGCTGTTTTTT; cdr3_aa: CASSDSSGSHTGELFF
j_call: TRBJ1-5; clone_size: -; v_call: TRBV24-1; d_call: TRBD1; cdr3_nt: TGTGCCACCAGTGGGACAGGGTTTGATCAGCCCCAGCATTTT; cdr3_aa: CATSGTGFDQPQHF
j_call: TRBJ2-5; clone_size: -; v_call: TRBV27; d_call: -; cdr3_nt: TGTGCCAGCAGTTCCCTCGCCCACCAAGAGACCCAGTACTTC; cdr3_aa: CASSSLAHQETQYF
j_call: TRBJ1-5; clone_size: -; v_call: TRBV6-4; d_call: -; cdr3_nt: TGTGCCAGCAGTGAGGGGGGCGCCGGCCAGCCCCAGCATTTT; cdr3_aa: CASSEGGAGQPQHF
j_call: TRBJ1-5; clone_size: -; v_call: TRBV6-5; d_call: -; cdr3_nt: TGTGCCAGCAGTCCATCCGGTGGGAGGGTTCAGCCCCAGCATTTT; cdr3_aa: CASSPSGGRVQPQHF
j_call: TRBJ1-5; clone_size: -; v_call: TRBV5-5; d_call: -; cdr3_nt: TGTGCCAGCAGCTTGGTAGAGGGCAGGGTGGGGCAGCCCCAGCATTTT; cdr3_aa: CASSLVEGRVGQPQHF
j_call: TRBJ1-5; clone_size: -; v_call: TRBV6-5; d_call: TRBD1; cdr3_nt: TGTGCCAGCCGAGGGGGCCAGTATAGCAATCAGCCCCAGCATTTT; cdr3_aa: CASRGGQYSNQPQHF
j_call: TRBJ2-7; clone_size: once; v_call: TRBV19; d_call: -; cdr3_nt: TGTGCCAGTAGTATAGATTTAGCCACCACGATTCCCTACGAGCAGTACTTC; cdr3_aa: CASSIDLATTIPYEQYF
j_call: TRBJ2-7; clone_size: -; v_call: TRBV3-1/TRBV3-2; d_call: -; cdr3_nt: TGTGCCAGCAGCCTCAGGAACGCAGCCTACGAGCAGTACTTC; cdr3_aa: CASSLRNAAYEQYF
j_call: TRBJ2-3; clone_size: -; v_call: TRBV6-6; d_call: TRBD2; cdr3_nt: TGTGCCAGCAGCCGACGGGCTAGCGGGAGCGGAGGGGATACGCAGTATTTT; cdr3_aa: CASSRRASGSGGDTQYF
j_call: TRBJ1-5; clone_size: -; v_call: TRBV7-3; d_call: TRBD1; cdr3_nt: TGTGCCAGCAGCTTGACAGGGGGCAATCAGCCCCAGCATTTT; cdr3_aa: CASSLTGGNQPQHF
j_call: TRBJ1-1; clone_size: -; v_call: TRBV30; d_call: -; cdr3_nt: TGTGCCTGGAGCCACGGGAGCAACACTGAAGCTTTCTTT; cdr3_aa: CAWSHGSNTEAFF
j_call: TRBJ2-7; clone_size: -; v_call: TRBV3-1/TRBV3-2; d_call: -; cdr3_nt: TGTGCCAGCAGCCAACCAGGGGCACCCTACGAGCAGTACTTC; cdr3_aa: CASSQPGAPYEQYF
j_call: TRBJ2-7; clone_size: -; v_call: TRBV6-2/TRBV6-3; d_call: -; cdr3_nt: TGTGCCAGCACCCCGGGGGTAGGGGAGCAGTACTTC; cdr3_aa: CASTPGVGEQYF
j_call: TRBJ1-2; clone_size: once; v_call: TRBV7-9; d_call: -; cdr3_nt: TGTGCCAGCAGCTTATACGGGGGGGATGGCTACACCTTC; cdr3_aa: CASSLYGGDGYTF
j_call: TRBJ2-2; clone_size: -; v_call: TRBV7-2; d_call: -; cdr3_nt: TGTGCCAGCAGCTTAATGCAGGGGCCTAGCACCGGGGAGCTGTTTTTT; cdr3_aa: CASSLMQGPSTGELFF
j_call: TRBJ2-3; clone_size: -; v_call: TRBV7-3; d_call: -; cdr3_nt: TGTGCCAGCAGCTTAACGGTTACCGGCACAGATACGCAGTATTTT; cdr3_aa: CASSLTVTGTDTQYF
j_call: TRBJ2-1; clone_size: once; v_call: TRBV11-3; d_call: TRBD2; cdr3_nt: TGTGCCAGCAGCTCCACGGCACCTAGCGGAGCCTCCTACAATGAGCAGTTCTTC; cdr3_aa: CASSSTAPSGASYNEQFF
j_call: TRBJ1-2; clone_size: -; v_call: TRBV4-3; d_call: TRBD1; cdr3_nt: TGCGCCAGCAGCCCCCGGGACAGAATAGATTTGGGCTACACCTTC; cdr3_aa: CASSPRDRIDLGYTF
j_call: TRBJ2-1; clone_size: -; v_call: TRBV5-6; d_call: -; cdr3_nt: TGTGCCAGCAGCCCGGGACACAATGAGCAGTTCTTC; cdr3_aa: CASSPGHNEQFF
j_call: TRBJ1-6; clone_size: -; v_call: TRBV5-6; d_call: TRBD1; cdr3_nt: TGTGCCAGCAGCTATTTCCGGGACAGGGGTCTTAATTCACCCCTCCACTTT; cdr3_aa: CASSYFRDRGLNSPLHF
j_call: TRBJ1-5; clone_size: -; v_call: TRBV6-2/TRBV6-3; d_call: -; cdr3_nt: TGTGCCAGCAGTTCCCCCGGGGGGGTCGGAAGACAGCCCCAGCATTTT; cdr3_aa: CASSSPGGVGRQPQHF
j_call: TRBJ1-3; clone_size: -; v_call: TRBV29-1; d_call: TRBD1; cdr3_nt: TGCAGCGTCGCCCACCAGGGGGCCGGAAACACCATATATTTT; cdr3_aa: CSVAHQGAGNTIYF
j_call: TRBJ2-7; clone_size: -; v_call: TRBV5-1; d_call: -; cdr3_nt: TGCGCCAGCAGCTTAACTACTCGGGATAGCTCCTACGAGCAGTACTTC; cdr3_aa: CASSLTTRDSSYEQYF
j_call: TRBJ2-7; clone_size: -; v_call: TRBV6-2/TRBV6-3; d_call: -; cdr3_nt: TGTGCCAGCAGTTACTCACCAGGTCCACCCTACGAGCAGTACTTC; cdr3_aa: CASSYSPGPPYEQYF
j_call: TRBJ2-1; clone_size: -; v_call: TRBV24-1; d_call: TRBD2; cdr3_nt: TGTGCCACCAGTAAACGAGGGACTAGCTCCTACAATGAGCAGTTCTTC; cdr3_aa: CATSKRGTSSYNEQFF
j_call: TRBJ2-1; clone_size: -; v_call: TRBV6-5; d_call: -; cdr3_nt: TGTGCCAGCAGGGACAGTCCCACTTATGGGTTCTTC; cdr3_aa: CASRDSPTYGFF
j_call: TRBJ2-5; clone_size: -; v_call: TRBV7-2; d_call: -; cdr3_nt: TGTGCCAGCAGCCCCAGCCACCAAGAGACCCAGTACTTC; cdr3_aa: CASSPSHQETQYF
j_call: TRBJ1-4; clone_size: -; v_call: TRBV4-1; d_call: -; cdr3_nt: TGCGCCAGCAGCCAACAGTTATCTAATGAAAAACTGTTTTTT; cdr3_aa: CASSQQLSNEKLFF
j_call: TRBJ2-7; clone_size: -; v_call: TRBV7-3; d_call: -; cdr3_nt: TGTGCCAGCAGCTTATCCGGGTCAGTCTACGAGCAGTACTTC; cdr3_aa: CASSLSGSVYEQYF
j_call: TRBJ2-1; clone_size: -; v_call: TRBV6-1; d_call: TRBD2; cdr3_nt: TGTGCCAGCAGTGAACAAGCGGGAGGTTTTGATGAGCAGTTCTTC; cdr3_aa: CASSEQAGGFDEQFF
j_call: TRBJ2-7; clone_size: -; v_call: TRBV6-6; d_call: -; cdr3_nt: TGTGCCAGCAGTTTAAGGGTGGACTACGAGCAGTACTTC; cdr3_aa: CASSLRVDYEQYF